Listed below are T cell receptor beta chains from one sample, sequenced in a study of T cell repertoires in ileal Crohn's disease. The repertoire was sequenced with immunoSEQ multiplex PCR; TCRdb's copy has only in-frame clones and lacks some. The profile shows roughly 13,000 clones, 70% to 90% of them singletons. The sequencing sample was made of ileal tissue. These receptors all stem from an adult with Crohn's disease. Both conserved end residues are part of each CDR3. The D gene is left open where the match is weak. Only part of the rows carry a size: once, few, many, or a class if the clone is expanded.

CDR3aa: CASSEGGAGSPLHF; CDR3nt: TGTGCCAGCAGCGAAGGGGGGGCAGGTTCACCCCTCCACTTT; j_gene: TRBJ1-6; len: 14; abundance: -; v_gene: TRBV9; d_gene: -
CDR3aa: CASSEYGQGSHEQYF; CDR3nt: TGCGCCAGCAGTGAGTATGGACAGGGGAGCCACGAGCAGTACTTC; j_gene: TRBJ2-7; len: 15; abundance: once; v_gene: TRBV10-1; d_gene: TRBD1
CDR3aa: CASSPYRATSTDTQYF; CDR3nt: TGTGCCAGCAGCCCCTACAGAGCAACTAGCACAGATACGCAGTATTTT; j_gene: TRBJ2-3; len: 16; abundance: -; v_gene: TRBV7-2; d_gene: -
CDR3aa: CASSYRATNEKLFF; CDR3nt: TGTGCCAGCAGCTACAGGGCAACTAATGAAAAACTGTTTTTT; j_gene: TRBJ1-4; len: 14; abundance: -; v_gene: TRBV5-6; d_gene: -
CDR3aa: CASTTTSGVSGANVLTF; CDR3nt: TGTGCCAGCACTACGACTAGCGGAGTCTCTGGGGCCAACGTCCTGACTTTC; j_gene: TRBJ2-6; len: 17; abundance: -; v_gene: TRBV27; d_gene: TRBD2
CDR3aa: CASSLEFGGGYTF; CDR3nt: TGTGCCAGCAGCTTAGAGTTTGGCGGTGGCTACACCTTC; j_gene: TRBJ1-2; len: 13; abundance: -; v_gene: TRBV7-9; d_gene: -
CDR3aa: CASSLSNSNQPQHF; CDR3nt: TGTGCCAGCAGCCTATCAAATAGCAATCAGCCCCAGCATTTT; j_gene: TRBJ1-5; len: 14; abundance: -; v_gene: TRBV7-2; d_gene: -
CDR3aa: CASSGTRQGYGGYTF; CDR3nt: TGTGCCAGCAGCGGAACCAGACAGGGATATGGTGGCTACACCTTC; j_gene: TRBJ1-2; len: 15; abundance: -; v_gene: TRBV9; d_gene: TRBD1
CDR3aa: CASSLELAGSYEQYF; CDR3nt: TGTGCCAGCAGCTTGGAACTAGCGGGCTCCTACGAGCAGTACTTC; j_gene: TRBJ2-7; len: 15; abundance: -; v_gene: TRBV5-4; d_gene: TRBD2
CDR3aa: CASSRQGGPSDTQYF; CDR3nt: TGTGCCAGCAGTCGACAGGGGGGGCCTTCAGATACGCAGTATTTT; j_gene: TRBJ2-3; len: 15; abundance: -; v_gene: TRBV6-4; d_gene: TRBD1
CDR3aa: CASSQHLDEQFF; CDR3nt: TGTGCCAGCAGCCAACATCTAGATGAGCAGTTCTTC; j_gene: TRBJ2-1; len: 12; abundance: -; v_gene: TRBV2; d_gene: -
CDR3aa: CASSYTGNGYTF; CDR3nt: TGTGCCAGCAGCTACACAGGGAATGGCTACACCTTC; j_gene: TRBJ1-2; len: 12; abundance: -; v_gene: TRBV7-2; d_gene: -
CDR3aa: CASSLSGTTWKQYF; CDR3nt: TGTGCCAGCAGTTTATCGGGGACTACCTGGAAGCAGTACTTC; j_gene: TRBJ2-7; len: 14; abundance: -; v_gene: TRBV27; d_gene: TRBD2
CDR3aa: CASSDPTSGMHEQYF; CDR3nt: TGTGCCAGCAGTGACCCGACTAGCGGGATGCACGAGCAGTACTTC; j_gene: TRBJ2-7; len: 15; abundance: -; v_gene: TRBV2; d_gene: TRBD2
CDR3aa: CASSQEPSGQGINYGYTF; CDR3nt: TGCGCCAGCAGCCAAGAGCCGTCCGGACAGGGGATTAACTATGGCTACACCTTC; j_gene: TRBJ1-2; len: 18; abundance: -; v_gene: TRBV4-3; d_gene: TRBD1
CDR3aa: CSAELLTEAFF; CDR3nt: TGCAGTGCTGAACTTTTGACTGAAGCTTTCTTT; j_gene: TRBJ1-1; len: 11; abundance: -; v_gene: TRBV20-1; d_gene: -
CDR3aa: CASLLGGATGYTF; CDR3nt: TGTGCCAGCCTCCTGGGGGGGGCGACTGGCTACACCTTC; j_gene: TRBJ1-2; len: 13; abundance: -; v_gene: TRBV28; d_gene: -
CDR3aa: CASSPQTGALRGYTF; CDR3nt: TGTGCCAGTAGTCCCCAGACAGGCGCCCTTAGGGGCTACACCTTC; j_gene: TRBJ1-2; len: 15; abundance: -; v_gene: TRBV19; d_gene: -
CDR3aa: CASSLNPQGMETQYF; CDR3nt: TGTGCCAGCAGCTTAAACCCGCAGGGGATGGAGACCCAGTACTTC; j_gene: TRBJ2-5; len: 15; abundance: -; v_gene: TRBV7-2; d_gene: -